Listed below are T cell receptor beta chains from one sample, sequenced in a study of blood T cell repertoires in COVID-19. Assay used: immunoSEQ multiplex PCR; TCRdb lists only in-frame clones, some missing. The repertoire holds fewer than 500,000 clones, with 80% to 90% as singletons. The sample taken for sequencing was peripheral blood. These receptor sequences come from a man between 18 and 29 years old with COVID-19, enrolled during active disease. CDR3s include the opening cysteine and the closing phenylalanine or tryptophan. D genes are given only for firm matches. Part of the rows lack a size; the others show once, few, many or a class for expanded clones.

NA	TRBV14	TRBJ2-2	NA	CASSWGSGENTGELFF	TGTGCCAGCAGCTGGGGATCGGGGGAGAACACCGGGGAGCTGTTTTTT
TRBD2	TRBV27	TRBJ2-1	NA	CASSFSGGAINEQFF	TGTGCCAGCAGTTTTAGCGGGGGGGCCATCAATGAGCAGTTCTTC
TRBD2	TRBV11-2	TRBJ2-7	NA	CASSLYGTSGVYEQYF	TGTGCCAGCAGCCTGTATGGGACTAGCGGTGTCTACGAGCAGTACTTC
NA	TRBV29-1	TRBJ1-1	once	CSVDLLEGLRRDTEAFF	TGCAGCGTTGATCTGCTAGAGGGACTGCGTCGTGACACTGAAGCTTTCTTT
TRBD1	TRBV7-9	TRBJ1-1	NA	CASSLLDRANTEAFF	TGTGCCAGCAGCTTACTGGACAGGGCTAACACTGAAGCTTTCTTT
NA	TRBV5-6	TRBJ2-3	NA	CASSTDISTDTQYF	TGTGCCAGCAGCACGGACATTAGCACAGATACGCAGTATTTT
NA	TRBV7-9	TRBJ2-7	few	CASSLALGDEQYF	TGTGCCAGCAGCTTAGCGCTAGGGGACGAGCAGTACTTC
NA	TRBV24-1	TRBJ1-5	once	CATSDTGSYPPQHF	TGTGCCACCAGTGACACCGGGAGTTATCCCCCCCAGCATTTT
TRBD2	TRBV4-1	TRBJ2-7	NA	CASSQEGLYEQYF	TGCGCCAGCAGCCAGGAGGGACTATACGAGCAGTACTTC
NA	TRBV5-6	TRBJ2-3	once	CASSIREPGDTQYF	TGTGCCAGCAGCATCCGGGAACCTGGAGATACGCAGTATTTT
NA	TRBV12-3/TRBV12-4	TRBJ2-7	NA	CASSLRHLYEQYF	TGTGCCAGCAGTTTACGACACCTCTACGAGCAGTACTTC
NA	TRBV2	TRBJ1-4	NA	CASSEVGPATNEKLFF	TGTGCCAGCAGTGAAGTGGGGCCAGCAACTAATGAAAAACTGTTTTTT
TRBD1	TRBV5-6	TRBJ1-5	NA	CASSLRDRGANQPQHF	TGTGCCAGCAGCCTTCGGGACAGGGGGGCAAATCAGCCCCAGCATTTT
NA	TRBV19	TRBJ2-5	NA	CASSRRGPQETQYF	TGTGCCAGTAGTAGGAGGGGCCCCCAAGAGACCCAGTACTTC
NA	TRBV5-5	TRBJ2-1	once	CASSLARYNEQFF	TGTGCCAGCAGCTTGGCGAGGTACAATGAGCAGTTCTTC
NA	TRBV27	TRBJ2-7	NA	CASSHTGEQYF	TGTGCCAGCAGTCATACAGGGGAGCAGTACTTC
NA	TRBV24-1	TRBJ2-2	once	CATSDFPRDAGELFF	TGTGCCACCAGTGATTTCCCCAGGGATGCGGGGGAGCTGTTTTTT
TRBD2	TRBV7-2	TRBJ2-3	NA	CASSWTSGGLNTQYF	TGTGCCAGCAGCTGGACTAGCGGGGGCCTGAATACGCAGTATTTT
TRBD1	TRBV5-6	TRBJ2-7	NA	CASEGQGGFEQYF	TGTGCCAGCGAAGGACAGGGAGGTTTTGAGCAGTACTTC
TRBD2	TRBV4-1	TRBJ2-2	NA	CASSQAGSGRARTGELFF	TGCGCCAGCAGCCAAGCGGGGAGCGGGAGGGCCAGAACCGGGGAGCTGTTTTTT
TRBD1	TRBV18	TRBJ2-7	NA	CASSYTRDRWSYEQYF	TGTGCCAGCTCGTACACTCGGGACAGGTGGTCCTACGAGCAGTACTTC
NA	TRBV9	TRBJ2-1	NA	CASSKTTESYNEQFF	TGTGCCAGCAGCAAAACGACAGAGTCCTACAATGAGCAGTTCTTC
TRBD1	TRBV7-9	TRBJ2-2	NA	CASSAPGQGTGELFF	TGTGCCAGCAGCGCACCGGGACAGGGTACCGGGGAGCTGTTTTTT
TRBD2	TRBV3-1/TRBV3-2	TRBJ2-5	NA	CASSPGLAEETQYF	TGTGCCAGCAGCCCGGGACTAGCAGAAGAGACCCAGTACTTC
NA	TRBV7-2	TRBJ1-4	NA	CASSLVRQSFATNEKLFF	TGTGCCAGCAGCTTAGTAAGACAGAGCTTTGCAACTAATGAAAAACTGTTTTTT
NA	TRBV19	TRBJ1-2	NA	CASSPTGRVNYGYTF	TGTGCCAGTAGTCCAACGGGTAGAGTCAACTATGGCTACACCTTC
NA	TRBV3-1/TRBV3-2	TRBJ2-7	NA	CASSQVDFYEQYF	TGTGCCAGCAGCCAAGTAGACTTCTACGAGCAGTACTTC
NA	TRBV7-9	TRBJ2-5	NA	CASIPDSSRTQYF	TGTGCCAGCATCCCGGACAGTTCAAGGACCCAGTACTTC
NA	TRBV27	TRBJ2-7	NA	CASSLSAGFYEQYF	TGTGCCAGCAGTTTATCGGCGGGATTCTACGAGCAGTACTTC
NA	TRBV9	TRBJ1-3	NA	CASSQRGGGAAGNTIYF	TGTGCCAGCAGCCAAAGAGGCGGAGGGGCCGCTGGAAACACCATATATTTT
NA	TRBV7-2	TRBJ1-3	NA	CASSLGSVSGNTIYF	TGTGCCAGCAGCTTAGGTTCAGTCTCTGGAAACACCATATATTTT
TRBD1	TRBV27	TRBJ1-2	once	CASRPTGNYGYTF	TGTGCCAGCAGGCCGACAGGGAACTATGGCTACACCTTC
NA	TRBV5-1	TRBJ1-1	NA	CASSFMSSPTEAFF	TGCGCCAGCAGCTTCATGTCGAGCCCCACTGAAGCTTTCTTT
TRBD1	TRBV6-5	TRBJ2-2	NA	CASRHRTGTGELFF	TGTGCCAGCAGGCATAGGACAGGCACCGGGGAGCTGTTTTTT
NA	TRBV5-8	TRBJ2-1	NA	CASSREPNGGPSEQFF	TGTGCCAGCAGCCGGGAGCCTAACGGGGGGCCCTCCGAGCAGTTCTTC
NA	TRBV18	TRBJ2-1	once	CASSPRASDSYEQFF	TGTGCCAGCTCACCGAGGGCTAGCGATTCCTATGAGCAGTTCTTC
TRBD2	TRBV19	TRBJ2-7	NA	CASSIDLGTSSYEQYF	TGTGCCAGTAGTATAGATCTAGGGACTAGCTCCTACGAGCAGTACTTC
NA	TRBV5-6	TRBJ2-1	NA	CASSPITRNEQFF	TGTGCCAGCAGCCCTATTACCCGCAATGAGCAGTTCTTC
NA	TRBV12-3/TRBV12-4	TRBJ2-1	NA	CASSLYQIHEQFF	TGTGCCAGCAGTTTATACCAGATCCATGAGCAGTTCTTC
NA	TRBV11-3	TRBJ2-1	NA	CASSSSPGGRNEQFF	TGTGCCAGCAGCTCCTCGCCAGGGGGGCGGAATGAGCAGTTCTTC
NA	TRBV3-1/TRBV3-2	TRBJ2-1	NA	CASSQQASSYNEQFF	TGTGCCAGCAGCCAACAAGCGAGTTCCTACAATGAGCAGTTCTTC
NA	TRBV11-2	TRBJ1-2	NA	CASSTTGHYGYTF	TGTGCCAGCAGCACTACAGGGCACTATGGCTACACCTTC
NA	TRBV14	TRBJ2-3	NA	CASSQDLTLTDTQYF	TGTGCCAGCAGCCAAGATCTTACTCTCACAGATACGCAGTATTTT
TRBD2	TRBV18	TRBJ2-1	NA	CASSPLAGSDNEQFF	TGTGCCAGCTCACCGCTAGCGGGAAGCGACAATGAGCAGTTCTTC